The next 20 T cell receptor beta chains were all read from a single sample in a study of post-analysis software for immune sequencing data. Study-wide results and limits: With TRBV5-6, TRBV5-1 and TRBV20-1 included, about five TRBV segments were more frequent in patients than in controls.

cDNA libraries of TCR beta carried unique molecular identifiers. TCRdb re-analysed the PCR reads in MiXCR, keeping a single row per CDR3 protein. The sample includes hundreds of thousands of distinct CDR3 sequences, roughly 46% of them seen just once. Their specific antigens are unknown. Material for sequencing was blood. These receptors were obtained from a girl between 10 and 17 years old with multiple sclerosis.

This chain links TRBV6-5 with TRBJ2-1; TRBD2 agrees at 8 bases. Looked up from germline, CDR1 is MNHEY and CDR2 is SVGAGI. The V segment lost 6 bases and the J segment 7 bases; nucleotides outside the gene matches: 11. This CDR3 spans 15 amino acids. CDR3 bases: TGTGCCAGCAGCAACAGCGGGGGAGGTGGAAATGAGCAGTTCTTC. Amino acid sequence: CASSNSGGGGNEQFF.

This chain joins TRBV29-1 and TRBJ2-7; no definite D call. The CDR3 is made up of 12 amino acids. The V gene's germline CDR1 is SQVTM and CDR2 ANQGSEA. With 3 bases removed from V and 7 bases from J, the gap between germline ends came to 13 bases. The CDR3 protein is CSVDRESGEQYF. CDR3 nucleotides: TGCAGCGTTGATCGAGAGTCTGGGGAGCAGTACTTC.

This clonotype was seen more than once but under ten times. V and J are TRBV9 and TRBJ2-1; D gene unclear. Trimming took off 0 bases at V and 7 bases at J, with 5 bases between the two ends. Germline CDR1 reads SGDLS; CDR2 reads YYNGEE. This CDR3 is built from 12 residues. This CDR3 is CASSVATNEQFF. CDR3 in DNA: TGTGCCAGCAGCGTAGCCACGAATGAGCAGTTCTTC. Looking up the rest from reference TRBV9 and TRBJ2-1 gives the full variable domain: DSGVTQTPKHLITATGQRVTLRCSPRSGDLSVYWYQQSLDQGLQFLIQYYNGEERAKGNILERFSAQQFPDLHSELNLSSLELGDSALYFCASSVATNEQFFGPGTRLTVL.

The rearrangement uses TRBV2 and TRBJ2-3; 13 bases map to TRBD2. V shed 6 bases, J shed 1 base, and the junction held 7 bases outside the gene matches. The germline CDR1 and CDR2 sequences are SNHLY and FYNNEI. This CDR3 is built from 17 residues. CDR3: CASRRTSGGSRTDTQYF. Here the CDR3 DNA reads TGTGCCAGCAGAAGGACTAGCGGGGGCTCCCGCACAGATACGCAGTATTTT.

A few counts support this clonotype. The J gene is TRBJ2-7, the V gene TRBV4-1; 9 nucleotides align to TRBD1. Per germline, CDR1 MGHRA and CDR2 YSYEKL. There are 16 residues in the CDR3. With 0 bases clipped from V and 3 bases from J, the junction kept 6 bases outside the gene matches. The CDR3 spells CASSQDKGTGSYEQYF. For the CDR3, the DNA is TGCGCCAGCAGCCAAGATAAAGGGACAGGGAGCTACGAGCAGTACTTC.

In this sample, this clonotype turned up many times. The chain has TRBV20-1 and TRBJ1-1; D uncertain. The germline V gene encodes CDR1 DFQATT and CDR2 SNEGSKA (reference sequence). The CDR3 runs 12 residues. V gave up 1 base and J gave up 6 bases, with 9 bases separating them. The CDR3 sequence: CSARVAEAEAFF. DNA for the CDR3: TGCAGTGCTAGAGTTGCCGAAGCTGAAGCTTTCTTT.

This clonotype was seen only a few times. The rearrangement uses TRBV29-1 and TRBJ2-1; no definite D call. Germline V CDR1 and CDR2: SQVTM, ANQGSEA. Trimming left V 6 bases short and J 4 bases short, with 10 bases between. There are 12 residues in the CDR3. The CDR3 bases are TGCAGCGTCCCCTTGGGGTACAATGAGCAGTTCTTC. Encoded protein: CSVPLGYNEQFF.

This clonotype was seen only once. The chain links TRBV5-6 to TRBJ2-3; no clear D. CDR3 length equals 15 residues. Germline CDR1 is SGHDT and CDR2 is YYEEEE. V gave up 5 bases and J gave up 4 bases, with 17 bases separating them. In nucleotides, the CDR3 is TGTGCCAGCAGGGAGCTTTCAGATACGTCAGATACGCAGTATTTT. It codes for CASRELSDTSDTQYF. Combining the CDR3 with reference TRBV5-6 and TRBJ2-3 gives the whole variable domain DAGVTQSPTHLIKTRGQQVTLRCSPKSGHDTVSWYQQALGQGPQFIFQYYEEEERQRGNFPDRFSGHQFPNYSSELNVNALLLGDSALYLCASRELSDTSDTQYFGPGTRLTVL.

The chain links TRBV5-6 to TRBJ2-4, with 12 bases lining up with TRBD1. The last part of the DNA fits TRBJ2-7 better; the J call may be wrong. In germline, CDR1 is SGHDT, CDR2 YYEEEE. The CDR3 loop spans 16 amino acids. The CDR3 DNA reads TGTGCCAGCAGCTTCCGCGGGACAGGGGGCCCATACGAGCAGTACTTC. This sequence encodes CASSFRGTGGPYEQYF.

The chain recombines TRBV5-5 with TRBJ1-2; maybe TRBD1 (5 bases). Germline values: CDR1 SGHKS, CDR2 YYEKEE (reference sequence). CDR3 length: 16 amino acids. Trimming took 0 bases from V and 5 from J, leaving 17 bases between them. CDR3: CASSLAGDARTYGYTF. In DNA, the CDR3 is TGTGCCAGCAGCTTGGCGGGGGACGCAAGGACGTATGGCTACACCTTC.

The CDR3 loop reads CATRREREKGYGYTF. The DNA for the CDR3 is TGTGCCACCAGGAGGGAGCGGGAAAAGGGCTATGGCTACACCTTC. The rearrangement links TRBV15 to TRBJ1-2; D remains ambiguous. The V gene's germline CDR1 is LNHNV and CDR2 YYDKDF (reference sequence). V lost 6 bases and J 4 bases, leaving 18 bases between the germline ends. CDR3 length: 15 residues.

The genes are TRBV20-1 and TRBJ2-1, with 9 nucleotides matching TRBD2. This CDR3 contains 11 residues. The germline V gene has CDR1 DFQATT and CDR2 SNEGSKA (reference sequence). The V and J ends lost 8 bases and 7 bases, in that order; junction bases with no gene match: 3. This CDR3 is CSCSGGNEQFF. CDR3 bases: TGCAGTTGTAGCGGGGGTAATGAGCAGTTCTTC.

V usage is TRBV12-3 or TRBV12-4 and J usage is TRBJ2-1, with D perhaps being TRBD1 or TRBD2 (5 bases each). Trimming pared 6 bases from V and 4 bases from J, leaving 16 bases between. CDR3 size: 15 residues. This chain's CDR3 is CASSVKGTKYNEQFF. The CDR3 region has the DNA TGTGCCAGCAGCGTTAAGGGGACCAAGTACAATGAGCAGTTCTTC.

This clonotype appeared a few times. This chain connects TRBV27 to TRBJ1-2, with no clear D. The V end was cut by 4 bases, the J end by 4 bases, with 16 bases between. Germline CDR1 MNHEY, CDR2 SMNVEV (reference sequence). The CDR3 runs 15 residues. CDR3 DNA: TGTGCCAGCAGTTCCCCGGAGGCAGGACCCTATGGCTACACCTTC. Its protein product is CASSSPEAGPYGYTF.

The genes are TRBV12-3 or TRBV12-4 and TRBJ2-6; 9 bases are shared with TRBD2. J was trimmed by 0 bases and V by 11 bases; bases with no gene match: 5. The CDR3 length is 15 residues. CDR3 DNA: TGTGCCGGCGGGAGGGGGCACTCTGGGGCCAACGTCCTGACTTTC. Translation gives CAGGRGHSGANVLTF.

This rearrangement joins TRBV3-1 to TRBJ2-6; D may be TRBD1 (5 bases). CDR1 is LGHDT and CDR2 is YNNKEL in the germline V gene (reference sequence). This CDR3 spans 17 amino acids. Deletions cut 2 bases from V and 0 bases from J, with 11 bases between. The CDR3 DNA is TGTGCCAGCAGCCAAACCTGGACACTCTCTGGGGCCAACGTCCTGACTTTC. Its translation: CASSQTWTLSGANVLTF. The whole variable domain, filled in from reference TRBV3-1 and TRBJ2-6, reads DTAVSQTPKYLVTQMGNDKSIKCEQNLGHDTMYWYKQDSKKFLKIMFSYNNKELIINETVPNRFSPKSPDKAHLNLHINSLELGDSAVYFCASSQTWTLSGANVLTFGAGSRLTVL.

This clonotype showed up just a few times. The V call is TRBV10-3, the J call TRBJ1-2; no clear D gene. The germline gives CDR1 ENHRY, CDR2 SYGVKD. Trimming pared 2 bases from V and 8 bases from J, leaving 6 bases between. The CDR3 is made up of 11 amino acids. Written as DNA, the CDR3 is TGTGCCATCAGTGAGGGTGGAGGCTACACCTTC. Translated, it gives CAISEGGGYTF.

The genes are TRBV12-5 and TRBJ2-3; D unresolved. V lost 2 bases, J lost 0 bases, and 0 bases lay in between. The CDR3 consists of 12 residues. Germline CDR1 reads LGHNT; CDR2 reads FRNRAP. The CDR3 sequence: CASGLSTDTQYF. The CDR3 DNA follows: TGTGCTAGTGGTTTGAGCACAGATACGCAGTATTTT.

This chain connects TRBV7-2 to TRBJ2-3; D possibly corresponds to TRBD1 (6 bases). The CDR3 runs to 16 residues. Trimming took 1 base from V and 4 from J, leaving 15 bases between them. Germline CDR1 is SGHTA and CDR2 is FQGNSA. The CDR3 here is CASSLGYGTPSDTQYF. Here the CDR3 DNA reads TGTGCCAGCAGCTTAGGTTACGGGACACCTTCAGATACGCAGTATTTT.

CDR3 residues: CASNFDGVFYNEQFF. The CDR3 DNA reads TGTGCCAGCAATTTTGATGGGGTTTTCTACAATGAGCAGTTCTTC. The V call is TRBV12-3 or TRBV12-4, the J call TRBJ2-1, with no clear D. The CDR3 loop spans 15 amino acids. V was cut by 7 bases and J by 3 bases, with 16 bases left in between.